This TCR beta chain was documented in a study of blood T cell repertoires in COVID-19 (dated by TCRdb to the early 2020s). Study-level background: Samples from collaborators originated in the United States, Italy and Spain and spanned both the acute and convalescent phases of COVID-19. The material from the prospective study consisted of cDNA or gDNA derived from T cells, B-cell-depleted T cells, or PBMCs. Subjects who had been exposed to COVID-19, were actively infected with it, or had recovered from it provided the deeply sampled blood TCRbeta repertoires that made up the dataset. A freely available public database, intended as a resource for researchers studying the immune response to SARS-CoV-2, is where the repertoires were released. Samples were obtained from the ongoing ImmuneRACE study (first 160 participants) and from 1,000 to 1,500 subjects provided by 6 global collaborators. Nearly every sample came with metadata listing a de-identified subject ID, COVID-19 status, age in years and sex. Where available, HLA class I and class II types were taken from metadata supplied by the sample provider and were not determined by assay-based typing.

The research as a whole found: Clinical and demographic metadata were provided uncurated, with the amount varying by source and participant.

The immunoSEQ Assay, a bias-controlled multiplex PCR, was used to amplify TCRbeta CDR3 regions from genomic DNA. Per the authors' processing: The number of nucleated cells in each sample was estimated from the amplification of reference gene primers within the assay. Sequence reads were collapsed and filtered to measure the absolute abundance of every unique TCRbeta CDR3 rearrangement. Productive Simpson clonality was computed per sample as the square root of Simpson's diversity index over productive rearrangements. In TCRdb, the immuneACCESS table is reduced to in-frame sequences with V and J assigned. These tables do not hold every clone; where another copy was compared, an unresolved V gene accounts for under half, and the others remain unexplained. The V and J calls and clone size were taken over from that table, and D and trimming were inferred from the DNA. The sample data list some 95,000 clones, and around nine tenths of these were observed just once. The ten most abundant clones make up about 4.5% of the sample.

Each collaborating institution followed its own protocols to collect whole blood in K2EDTA tubes. For TCRbeta analysis, collaborator samples were shipped as frozen whole blood, as isolated PBMCs, or as DNA extracted from either sample type. As encoded in the germline V gene, CDR1 is SGHAT while CDR2 is FQNNGV. The CDR3 contains 14 residues, cysteine and phenylalanine counted. Of all the DNA, just the CDR3 is kept, 42 bases in frame from base 1. Cut back by 5 bases and 6 bases, the V and J ends lie 14 bases apart. This clone was observed once. The target of this receptor is not known. No quality values exist for individual bases; no much larger clone is one base distant.

The TCR was taken from an older man with acute or convalescent COVID-19. The chain joins TRBV11-2 to TRBJ1-5; 5 matching bases give a weak D call of TRBD1. The sequencing input was peripheral blood. Read as DNA, the sequence is TGTGCCAGCAGCGCCCAGACAGATACTCAGCCCCAGCATTTT. This translates into CASSAQTDTQPQHF. Beyond the CDR3, the reference TRBV11-2 and TRBJ1-5 genes provide the residues; the full variable domain reads: EAGVAQSPRYKIIEKRQSVAFWCNPISGHATLYWYQQILGQGPKLLIQFQNNGVVDDSQLPKDRFSAERLKGVDSTLKIQPAKLEDSAVYLCASSAQTDTQPQHFGDGTRLSIL.